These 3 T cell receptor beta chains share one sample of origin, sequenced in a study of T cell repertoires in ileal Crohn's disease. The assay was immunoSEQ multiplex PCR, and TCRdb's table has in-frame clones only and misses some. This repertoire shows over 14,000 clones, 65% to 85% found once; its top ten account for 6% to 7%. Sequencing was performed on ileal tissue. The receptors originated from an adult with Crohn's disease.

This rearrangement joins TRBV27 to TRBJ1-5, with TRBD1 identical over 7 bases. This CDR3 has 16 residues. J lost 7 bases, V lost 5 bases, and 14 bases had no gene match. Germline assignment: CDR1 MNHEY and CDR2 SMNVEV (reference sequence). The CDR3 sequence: CASSPLVTGIGQPQHF. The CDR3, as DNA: TGTGCCAGCAGTCCCCTAGTGACAGGGATAGGACAGCCCCAGCATTTT.

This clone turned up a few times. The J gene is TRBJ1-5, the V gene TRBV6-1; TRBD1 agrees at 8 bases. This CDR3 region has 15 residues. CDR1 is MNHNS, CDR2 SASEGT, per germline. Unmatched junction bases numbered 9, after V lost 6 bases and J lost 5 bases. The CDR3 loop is CASRAYRGMDQPQHF. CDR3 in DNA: TGTGCCAGCAGGGCCTACAGGGGGATGGATCAGCCCCAGCATTTT.

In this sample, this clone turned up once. The CDR3 loop is CASSLDRGSSYEQYF. CDR3 nucleotide sequence: TGCGCCAGCAGCTTGGACAGGGGTAGCTCCTACGAGCAGTACTTC. The chain employs TRBV5-1 and TRBJ2-7; 7 positions match TRBD1. The V gene end was trimmed by 0 bases and the J gene end by 0 bases; junction bases not matched to a gene: 3. The CDR3 loop spans 15 amino acids. CDR1 and CDR2 (germline): SGHRS, YFSETQ.